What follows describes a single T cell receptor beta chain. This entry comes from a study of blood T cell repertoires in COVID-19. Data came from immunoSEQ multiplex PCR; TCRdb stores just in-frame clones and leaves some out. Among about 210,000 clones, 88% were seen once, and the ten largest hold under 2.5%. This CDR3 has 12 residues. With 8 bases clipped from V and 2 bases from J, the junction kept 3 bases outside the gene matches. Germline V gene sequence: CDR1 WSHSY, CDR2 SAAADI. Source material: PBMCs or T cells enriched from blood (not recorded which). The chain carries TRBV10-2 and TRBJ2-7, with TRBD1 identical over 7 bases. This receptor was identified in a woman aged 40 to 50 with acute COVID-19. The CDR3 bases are TGCGCCAGCGGACAGGCCACCTACGAGCAGTACTTC. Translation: CASGQATYEQYF.